This T cell receptor (beta chain) is from a study of T cells in Graves' hyperthyroidism and ophthalmopathy. The overall study: Prior to any treatment, at the point of initial diagnosis, peripheral blood was collected.

The CDR3 has 17 residues. J gave up 3 bases and V 5 bases, and 12 bases lay outside the gene matches. Germline assignment: CDR1 SEHNR and CDR2 FQNEAQ (reference sequence). Study-level findings and limits: With a median lead of roughly 6.8 months before onset, the model predicted ophthalmopathy.

Amplification of TCR beta CDR3 regions was performed using RNA transcripts as template. TCR CDR3 underwent first-round RT-PCR with the HTBI primer set. TCRdb reanalysed the multiplex PCR reads using MiXCR and keeps one entry per CDR3 protein. Of over 500,000 distinct CDR3 sequences detected, 14% appear once; the ten largest clones hold 11% to 15%. This clonotype was observed at least ten times. Antigen specificity is unknown. Sequencing was performed on blood. This sequence joins TRBV7-9 and TRBJ2-3; 9 positions match TRBD1. The sequence was obtained from a woman in her forties with Graves' hyperthyroidism. For the CDR3, the DNA is TGTGCCAGCAGCCTAGTAATCGGACAGGGGTTGACAGATACGCAGTATTTT. It encodes CASSLVIGQGLTDTQYF.